The sequence of this T cell receptor beta chain was determined in a study of blood T cell repertoires in COVID-19. At the level of the study: T cells, B-cell-depleted T cells, or PBMCs supplied cDNA or gDNA.

This CDR3 contains 13 residues. CDR1 and CDR2 from the germline V gene are ENHRY and SYGVKD. Trimming stripped 8 bases from V and 3 bases from J, with 13 bases between. The participants were between roughly 18 and 89 years old and came from 24 US areas. Which cohort a participant joined came from the clinical history participants gave. Study processing details: The authors estimated nucleated cell counts from reference gene primer amplification. Clones were sequenced by immunoSEQ multiplex PCR, and TCRdb holds only the in-frame ones, with some missing. That table furnishes V, J and clone size, whereas the DNA furnished D and trimming. The table has some 460,000 clones, around 90% seen once.

Sequencing was done on a sample of PBMCs or T cells enriched from blood (not recorded which). The chain employs TRBV10-3 and TRBJ1-2, with unresolved D. The receptor's source is a young woman with acute COVID-19. CDR3 sequence reads: CAISPVGDYGYTF. As DNA, the CDR3 is TGTGCCATCTCACCGGTGGGAGACTATGGCTACACCTTC.